The 31 T cell receptor beta chains below were found in one sample sequenced in a study of OX40 agonist ivuxolimab in advanced cancers. TCRdb's copy holds only in-frame clones and misses some; the assay was immunoSEQ multiplex PCR. The profile shows about 35,000 clones, 76% of them singletons. The sequences come from CD4+ or CD8+ T cells sorted from blood, collected in a trial of the OX40 agonist ivuxolimab. These receptors all come from an adult with an advanced solid tumor such as melanoma, head and neck, liver or kidney cancer.

With regard to this clone: A read error likely explains this, since a far larger clone differs by one base. Other DNA sequences in the same sample also yield this CDR3. The genes are TRBV4-1 and TRBJ2-5; TRBD2 matches at 7 bases. Germline V lookup: CDR1 MGHRA, CDR2 YSYEKL. This CDR3 comprises 15 residues. The J segment lost 1 base and the V segment lost 1 base, leaving 3 bases of the junction unmatched. The CDR3 DNA follows: TGCGCCAGCAGCCAAGTTTCGGGGGGCCAAGAGACCCAGTACTTC. Amino acid sequence: CASSQVSGGQETQYF.

The rearrangement uses TRBV5-1 and TRBJ2-3, with unresolved D. Trimming removed 5 bases at V and 6 bases at J, with 22 bases between. The CDR3 extends over 16 amino acids. Germline loops: CDR1 SGHRS, CDR2 YFSETQ. The CDR3 region has the DNA TGCGCCAGCAGTTTCGGTCAGGCCAGTCAACGGGATACGCAGTATTTT. It translates to CASSFGQASQRDTQYF.

This chain joins TRBV6-1 and TRBJ2-7; a possible D gene is TRBD1 (7 bases). The CDR3 loop spans 15 amino acids. Germline V gene sequence: CDR1 MNHNS, CDR2 SASEGT. Trimming stripped 1 base from V and 3 bases from J, with 13 bases between. In DNA form, the CDR3 reads TGTGCCAGCAGTGAAGTGGCAGGGGGGAACTACGAGCAGTACTTC. It encodes CASSEVAGGNYEQYF.

This clone was detected only a few times. CDR3 in DNA: TGTGCCATCTGGGGCTCTGGGGCCAACGTCCTGACTTTC. This gives the protein CAIWGSGANVLTF. V and J are TRBV10-3 and TRBJ2-6, with D unclear. The CDR3 loop spans 13 amino acids. The ends were cut back, 8 bases at V and 0 bases at J, with 5 bases in the middle. Germline V CDR1 and CDR2: ENHRY, SYGVKD.

Concerning this clone itself: The junction differs from germline at one of its ends, possibly a read error. The chain uses TRBV5-4 and TRBJ1-1; D gene unclear. Germline CDR1 and CDR2: SGHNT and YYREEE (reference sequence). The CDR3 sequence is 13 residues long. The DNA for the CDR3 is TGCGCCAGCAGCCAAGGTCCGAACACTGAAGCTTTCTTT. Its protein product is CASSQGPNTEAFF.

This rearrangement joins TRBV12-5 to TRBJ1-5, with D perhaps matching TRBD1 (5 bases). Germline CDR1 reads LGHNT; CDR2 reads FRNRAP. V gave up 6 bases and J gave up 7 bases, with 13 bases separating them. This CDR3 is built from 13 residues. The CDR3 DNA follows: TGTGCTAGTGGCCCTGGGGGGGGGCAGCCCCAGCATTTT. It encodes CASGPGGGQPQHF.

The V gene is TRBV19, the J gene TRBJ2-7; D perhaps matches TRBD1 (6 bases). The germline gives CDR1 LNHDA, CDR2 SQIVND (reference sequence). The CDR3 length is 14 residues. Trimming cost V 5 bases and J 4 bases, with 15 bases left between them. CDR3: CASSWGQGIYEQYF. Written as DNA, the CDR3 is TGTGCCAGTAGTTGGGGTCAGGGGATATACGAGCAGTACTTC.

The chain joins TRBV6-1 to TRBJ1-5; a weak D match, TRBD1 (5 bases). V was pared by 4 bases and J by 8 bases, with 15 bases between. Looked up from germline, CDR1 is MNHNS and CDR2 is SASEGT. CDR3 size: 14 residues. The DNA of the CDR3 is TGTGCCAGCAGTGGGGTAGGGGCCAGAGAGCCCCAGCATTTT. It yields the protein CASSGVGAREPQHF.

This clone was picked up a small number of times. DNA of the CDR3: TGTGCCAGCAGCTCACCGCGCGGGCCTTACAATGAGCAGTTCTTC. The encoded protein is CASSSPRGPYNEQFF. The genes are TRBV11-2 and TRBJ2-1, with D perhaps matching TRBD2 (5 bases). V lost 4 bases and J lost 4, with 14 bases in between. Germline lookup yields CDR1 SGHAT and CDR2 FQNNGV. This CDR3 spans 15 amino acids.

This clone was detected only a few times. This chain links TRBV7-9 with TRBJ1-3; D gene ambiguous. The V gene's germline CDR1 is SEHNR and CDR2 FQNEAQ (reference sequence). V gave up 0 bases and J gave up 1 base, with 4 bases separating them. The length of the CDR3 is 14 residues. The CDR3, as DNA: TGTGCCAGCAGCTTAGCATCGTCTGGAAACACCATATATTTT. Translated, it gives CASSLASSGNTIYF.

This chain uses TRBV19 with TRBJ2-3, with 7 bases matching TRBD2. The V segment lost 5 bases and the J segment 2 bases; nucleotides outside the gene matches: 7. Germline lookup yields CDR1 LNHDA and CDR2 SQIVND (reference sequence). The CDR3 totals 15 residues. DNA for the CDR3: TGTGCCAGTAGTGTTGGACTAGTCGCCACAGATACGCAGTATTTT. Its translation is CASSVGLVATDTQYF.

V and J are TRBV10-2 and TRBJ2-5; the D call may be TRBD1 or TRBD2 (6 bases each). This CDR3 is built from 12 residues. Deletions cut 7 bases from V and 4 bases from J, with 10 bases between. The germline V gene has CDR1 WSHSY and CDR2 SAAADI. CDR3 bases: TGCGCCAGCACGGAGGGGGGAGAGACCCAGTACTTC. Its protein is CASTEGGETQYF.

CDR3: CASSPTGGDEQYF. CDR3 DNA sequence: TGTGCCAGCAGCCCAACAGGGGGGGACGAGCAGTACTTC. V and J are TRBV7-8 and TRBJ2-7; TRBD1 is a possible D gene (8 bases). The CDR3 has 13 residues. Germline V gene data show CDR1 as SGHVS and CDR2 as FQNEAQ. V was pared by 5 bases and J by 5 bases, with 13 bases between.

V usage is TRBV6-1 and J usage is TRBJ1-5, with a possible D match to TRBD1 (5 bases). The CDR3 is 14 residues long. Deletions cut 8 bases from V and 0 bases from J, with 11 bases between. The V gene's germline CDR1 is MNHNS and CDR2 SASEGT. The DNA for the CDR3 is TGTGCCAGCGGGGGGGGGTATAGCAATCAGCCCCAGCATTTT. Translating it yields CASGGGYSNQPQHF.

This chain connects TRBV4-2 to TRBJ2-4, with D perhaps given as TRBD1 or TRBD2 (5 bases each). Germline V gene data show CDR1 as LGHNA and CDR2 as YNFKEQ. The CDR3 loop spans 16 amino acids. V was cut by 1 base and J by 4 bases, with 14 bases left in between. The CDR3 nucleotides read TGTGCCAGCAGCCAAGTGGGGGTTTCTCAAAAAAACATTCAGTACTTC. Its translation is CASSQVGVSQKNIQYF.

This chain joins TRBV6-6 and TRBJ2-1; no firm D call. Trimming removed 6 bases from V and 8 bases from J, with 17 bases in between. This CDR3 region has 14 residues. Germline lookup yields CDR1 MNHNY and CDR2 SVGAGI (reference sequence). The CDR3 DNA is TGTGCCAGCAGATACCCGGCAGCGTCGGATGAGCAGTTCTTC. Translated: CASRYPAASDEQFF.

This clone was detected only a few times. The chain employs TRBV10-1 and TRBJ1-5; a weak D match, TRBD1 (6 bases). Germline lookup yields CDR1 WNHNN and CDR2 SYGVQD (reference sequence). Between the trimmed V and J ends, which lost 3 bases and 6 bases, there was a span of 15 bases. The CDR3 is made up of 15 amino acids. The CDR3 is CASSEWGGRVQPQHF. The CDR3, as DNA: TGCGCCAGCAGTGAATGGGGGGGCCGGGTTCAGCCCCAGCATTTT.

This chain connects TRBV29-1 to TRBJ2-7, with unresolved D. CDR1 and CDR2 (germline): SQVTM, ANQGSEA. The CDR3 covers 11 residues. Trimming removed 7 bases at V and 3 bases at J, with 10 bases between. Here the CDR3 DNA reads TGCAGCGCCGTCCGAGGCTACGAGCAGTACTTC. As protein: CSAVRGYEQYF.

There are a few counts of this clone. The chain carries TRBV7-9 and TRBJ2-4, with 8 nucleotides matching TRBD2. With V trimmed by 0 bases and J by 5 bases, 3 bases remained unmatched. Germline CDR1 and CDR2: SEHNR and FQNEAQ (reference sequence). This CDR3 is 15 amino acids long. The CDR3 region is CASSLARGDENIQYF. In DNA form, the CDR3 reads TGTGCCAGCAGCTTAGCGCGGGGGGACGAAAACATTCAGTACTTC.

The chain combines TRBV5-1 with TRBJ1-1, with a tentative D call TRBD1 (6 bases). CDR1 is SGHRS and CDR2 is YFSETQ in the germline V gene. This CDR3 is 14 amino acids long. V lost 7 bases to trimming and J lost 1 base, with 14 bases between them. CDR3 sequence reads: CASSNGQQNTEAFF. CDR3 nucleotide sequence: TGCGCCAGCTCCAATGGACAGCAGAACACTGAAGCTTTCTTT.

J is TRBJ1-6 and V is TRBV28; D uncertain. Germline lookup yields CDR1 MDHEN and CDR2 SYDVKM. V dropped 8 bases and J dropped 9 bases, with 14 bases sitting between them. This CDR3 contains 13 residues. The CDR3 here is CASYRAVGSPLHF. The DNA of the CDR3 is TGTGCCAGCTATAGGGCCGTGGGTTCACCCCTCCACTTT.

The rearrangement joins TRBV11-2 to TRBJ1-1; D is unresolved. With 0 bases removed from V and 4 bases from J, the gap between germline ends came to 12 bases. From germline, CDR1 is SGHAT and CDR2 FQNNGV. This CDR3 spans 15 amino acids. The CDR3 protein is CASSLDRREVTEAFF. DNA of the CDR3: TGTGCCAGCAGCTTAGACCGCAGAGAGGTCACTGAAGCTTTCTTT. Looking up the rest from reference TRBV11-2 and TRBJ1-1 gives the full variable domain: EAGVAQSPRYKIIEKRQSVAFWCNPISGHATLYWYQQILGQGPKLLIQFQNNGVVDDSQLPKDRFSAERLKGVDSTLKIQPAKLEDSAVYLCASSLDRREVTEAFFGQGTRLTVV.

The chain carries TRBV20-1 and TRBJ2-4; D is unresolved. The germline gives CDR1 DFQATT, CDR2 SNEGSKA (reference sequence). Trimming shortened V by 6 bases and J by 2 bases, and 5 bases separated the two germline ends. CDR3 length equals 11 residues. CDR3: CSAGTKNIQYF. CDR3 DNA sequence: TGCAGTGCAGGGACCAAAAACATTCAGTACTTC.

The genes are TRBV11-3 and TRBJ2-1, with D possibly matching TRBD2 (7 bases). The CDR3 is made up of 16 amino acids. Germline loops: CDR1 SGHNT, CDR2 YENEEA. Between the trimmed V and J ends, which lost 0 bases and 4 bases, there was a span of 13 bases. CDR3 sequence (DNA): TGTGCCAGCAGCTTAGACACGGGGGGCCCTTACAATGAGCAGTTCTTC. It yields the protein CASSLDTGGPYNEQFF.

The chain links TRBV5-1 to TRBJ1-1; 7 bases align to TRBD1. This CDR3 is built from 16 residues. Germline V gene data show CDR1 as SGHRS and CDR2 as YFSETQ. V lost 3 bases, J lost 1 base, and 9 bases stayed unmatched. This chain's CDR3 is CASSYPGQSPNTEAFF. The CDR3 DNA reads TGCGCCAGCAGCTATCCGGGACAGAGTCCGAACACTGAAGCTTTCTTT.

The table lists this clone with a count of one. The chain carries TRBV4-2 and TRBJ1-1; 9 bases agree with TRBD1. The CDR3 totals 13 residues. The V and J ends lost 6 bases and 8 bases, in that order; junction bases with no gene match: 7. Looked up from germline, CDR1 is LGHNA and CDR2 is YNFKEQ. The CDR3 loop reads CASRRRGTGEAFF. CDR3 nucleotides: TGTGCCAGCAGGCGACGTGGGACAGGGGAAGCTTTCTTT.

The chain carries TRBV5-6 and TRBJ2-4; 9 bases are shared with TRBD1. Germline assignment: CDR1 SGHDT and CDR2 YYEEEE. CDR3 length: 14 amino acids. Trimming took 3 bases from V and 7 from J; bases not matched to a gene: 5. CDR3 loop: CASSSKGQGNIQYF. DNA of the CDR3: TGTGCCAGCAGCTCTAAAGGACAGGGGAACATTCAGTACTTC. The variable domain in full, completed from reference TRBV5-6 and TRBJ2-4, reads DAGVTQSPTHLIKTRGQQVTLRCSPKSGHDTVSWYQQALGQGPQFIFQYYEEEERQRGNFPDRFSGHQFPNYSSELNVNALLLGDSALYLCASSSKGQGNIQYFGAGTRLSVL.

The J gene is TRBJ2-2, the V gene TRBV27; 16 bases line up with TRBD2. The CDR3 sequence is 18 residues long. V was pared by 8 bases and J by 4 bases, with 10 bases of the junction left unmatched. In germline, CDR1 is MNHEY, CDR2 SMNVEV (reference sequence). CDR3 residues: CASCPGLAGGQVTGELFF. CDR3 coding DNA: TGTGCCAGCTGTCCGGGACTAGCGGGGGGGCAGGTCACCGGGGAGCTGTTTTTT.

The rearrangement links TRBV5-1 to TRBJ1-6; a possible D gene is TRBD1 (6 bases). Trimming removed 0 bases at V and 5 bases at J, with 12 bases between. Germline V gene data show CDR1 as SGHRS and CDR2 as YFSETQ. The CDR3 length is 16 residues. The CDR3 DNA reads TGCGCCAGCAGCTTGGATTCAGGGGTGCATAATTCACCCCTCCACTTT. Its protein is CASSLDSGVHNSPLHF.

This clone occurred a few times. The rearrangement uses TRBV30 and TRBJ1-4, with D uncertain. From germline, CDR1 is GTSNPN and CDR2 SVGIG (reference sequence). This CDR3 has 14 amino acids. V was pared by 0 bases and J by 0 bases, with 5 bases between. CDR3 nucleotides: TGTGCCTGGAGTGTCCCCACAACTAATGAAAAACTGTTTTTT. Translating it yields CAWSVPTTNEKLFF.

This rearrangement joins TRBV7-2 to TRBJ2-2, with 12 bases aligning to TRBD2. Trimming removed 4 bases from V and 0 bases from J; junction bases left unmatched: 0. Per the germline V gene, CDR1 is SGHTA and CDR2 is FQGNSA. The CDR3 totals 16 residues. CDR3 amino acids: CASSWTSGANTGELFF. Here the CDR3 DNA reads TGTGCCAGCAGCTGGACTAGCGGGGCGAACACCGGGGAGCTGTTTTTT.